What follows are 28 T cell receptor beta chains derived from one specimen sequenced in a study of PD-1 blockade in classical Hodgkin lymphoma. Profiled with immunoSEQ multiplex PCR; TCRdb holds only in-frame clones, not every one. The sample carries about 96,000 clones, just over 90% recorded once. Sample time point: cycle 4 day 1 (C4D1), after 6 weeks of nivolumab. Every patient was affected by relapse after autologous stem cell transplantation, while exposure to brentuximab vedotin was not uniform. The sequencing here drew on peripheral blood mononuclear cells (PBMCs), taken before the fourth cycle of nivolumab. Every receptor here comes from a human donor with classical Hodgkin lymphoma.

The table lists this clone with a count of one. This chain joins TRBV5-6 and TRBJ2-4, with D possibly matching TRBD2 (5 bases). V lost 2 bases and J 6 bases, leaving 6 bases between the germline ends. The length of the CDR3 is 12 residues. CDR1 SGHDT and CDR2 YYEEEE come from the germline V gene. The CDR3 DNA is TGTGCCAGCAGCTTTGGAGGAAACATTCAGTACTTC. Translated, it gives CASSFGGNIQYF.

The rearrangement uses TRBV5-5 and TRBJ1-4; no definite D call. The CDR3 length is 13 residues. Germline V lookup: CDR1 SGHKS, CDR2 YYEKEE (reference sequence). V lost 0 bases and J lost 6, with 6 bases in between. This CDR3 is CASSLGQDEKLFF. CDR3 bases: TGTGCCAGCAGCTTGGGGCAGGATGAAAAACTGTTTTTT.

The V and J genes are TRBV10-1 and TRBJ2-7, with D perhaps TRBD1 (6 bases). V dropped 4 bases and J dropped 5 bases, with 12 bases sitting between them. The CDR3 loop spans 13 amino acids. The germline gives CDR1 WNHNN, CDR2 SYGVQD (reference sequence). CDR3: CASSVTGSHEQYF. In nucleotides, the CDR3 is TGCGCCAGCAGTGTAACAGGGTCCCACGAGCAGTACTTC.

The V gene is TRBV19, the J gene TRBJ2-5; 9 bases are shared with TRBD2. The CDR3 runs 15 residues. CDR1 and CDR2 from the germline V gene are LNHDA and SQIVND (reference sequence). Trimming at V came to 6 bases and at J to 2 bases, leaving 7 bases not matched to a gene. In nucleotides, the CDR3 is TGTGCCAGTAGCAGTAGCGGGAGCCCACAAGAGACCCAGTACTTC. Translated, it gives CASSSSGSPQETQYF.

The V and J genes are TRBV29-1 and TRBJ2-3, with D possibly being TRBD2 (6 bases). Trimming pared 7 bases from V and 2 bases from J, leaving 19 bases between. CDR1 and CDR2 from the germline V gene are SQVTM and ANQGSEA. The CDR3 is made up of 15 amino acids. DNA of the CDR3: TGCAGCGCCAACCAAGCGGGTCGAACCACAGATACGCAGTATTTT. Encoded protein: CSANQAGRTTDTQYF.

J is TRBJ2-5 and V is TRBV7-8; 8 nucleotides agree with TRBD2. V was pared by 2 bases and J by 2 bases, with 16 bases of the junction left unmatched. From germline, CDR1 is SGHVS and CDR2 FQNEAQ. This CDR3 has 19 amino acids. The CDR3 DNA is TGTGCCAGCAGCTTATATCCCTTGATTGGGCGGGAGGTACAAGAGACCCAGTACTTC. This translates into CASSLYPLIGREVQETQYF.

The chain links TRBV7-6 to TRBJ2-7; D not certain. The ends were cut back, 5 bases at V and 3 bases at J, with 8 bases in the middle. The CDR3 has 12 amino acids. The germline CDR1 and CDR2 sequences are SGHVS and FNYEAQ. DNA for the CDR3: TGTGCCAGCAGCGAGACCCGCTACGAGCAGTACTTC. It yields the protein CASSETRYEQYF.

The CDR3 is CASSERGVSGYTF. DNA of the CDR3: TGTGCCAGCAGTGAACGGGGGGTTAGTGGCTACACCTTC. The rearrangement uses TRBV6-1 and TRBJ1-2; D perhaps matches TRBD1 (5 bases). V lost 2 bases and J lost 7, with 11 bases in between. Germline V gene lookup returns CDR1 MNHNS and CDR2 SASEGT. CDR3 length: 13 amino acids.

The chain is built from TRBV2 and TRBJ1-1; D is unclear. V lost 1 base and J lost 1, with 7 bases in between. Germline V gene lookup returns CDR1 SNHLY and CDR2 FYNNEI. The CDR3 loop spans 14 amino acids. For the CDR3, the DNA is TGTGCCAGCAGTGAAGGGAGTAAGAACACTGAAGCTTTCTTT. This translates into CASSEGSKNTEAFF.

This clone turned up a few times. The chain joins TRBV27 to TRBJ1-5; D possibly corresponds to TRBD1 (5 bases). The CDR3 has 14 amino acids. CDR1 and CDR2 from the germline V gene are MNHEY and SMNVEV (reference sequence). Trimming took off 6 bases at V and 2 bases at J, with 11 bases between the two ends. CDR3 coding DNA: TGTGCCAGCAGGAGGCGGGGGGGCAATCAGCCCCAGCATTTT. This gives the protein CASRRRGGNQPQHF.

The count of this clone is one. The rearrangement joins TRBV6-1 to TRBJ2-1; no clear D. The CDR3 covers 15 residues. V shed 7 bases and J shed 0 bases, with 13 bases lying between them. Germline assignment: CDR1 MNHNS and CDR2 SASEGT. CDR3 protein: CASNLDPSSYNEQFF. CDR3 nucleotides: TGTGCCAGCAACCTCGACCCGAGCTCCTACAATGAGCAGTTCTTC.

CDR3 coding DNA: TGTGCCAGCGAAAGTAATAGGGATGAGCAGTTCTTC. Translated: CASESNRDEQFF. The genes are TRBV28 and TRBJ2-1; D unresolved. The CDR3 spans 12 residues. With 8 bases removed from V and 8 bases from J, the gap between germline ends came to 13 bases. Germline assignment: CDR1 MDHEN and CDR2 SYDVKM. The whole variable domain, remainder taken from reference TRBV28 and TRBJ2-1, is DVKVTQSSRYLVKRTGEKVFLECVQDMDHENMFWYRQDPGLGLRLIYFSYDVKMKEKGDIPEGYSVSREKKERFSLILESASTNQTSMYLCASESNRDEQFFGPGTRLTVL.

V usage is TRBV30 and J usage is TRBJ2-3, with D maybe TRBD1 (6 bases). This CDR3 has 15 residues. CDR1 and CDR2 (germline): GTSNPN, SVGIG (reference sequence). Trimming removed 2 bases from V and 2 bases from J, with 14 bases in between. CDR3 sequence (DNA): TGTGCCTGGAGTCTTGGACAGAAAAACACAGATACGCAGTATTTT. Protein sequence: CAWSLGQKNTDTQYF.

The chain's CDR3 is CASSLDRNNQPQHF. For the CDR3, the DNA is TGTGCCAGCAGCCTCGACAGGAATAATCAGCCCCAGCATTTT. J is TRBJ1-5 and V is TRBV7-8; TRBD1 is a possible D gene (6 bases). Per the germline V gene, CDR1 is SGHVS and CDR2 is FQNEAQ. V gave up 5 bases and J gave up 4 bases, with 12 bases separating them. The CDR3 contains 14 residues.

The chain links TRBV10-3 to TRBJ2-4; a weak D match, TRBD1 (6 bases). Germline V gene lookup returns CDR1 ENHRY and CDR2 SYGVKD. The CDR3 runs 14 residues. Trimming took off 2 bases at V and 7 bases at J, with 12 bases between the two ends. The CDR3: CAISEAGVANIQYF. In nucleotides, the CDR3 is TGTGCCATCAGTGAGGCAGGGGTCGCGAACATTCAGTACTTC.

The chain carries TRBV7-3 and TRBJ2-1; D may be TRBD1 (6 bases). Per the germline V gene, CDR1 is SGHTA and CDR2 is FQGTGA. CDR3 length equals 15 residues. The V end lost 5 bases, the J end lost 0 bases, and 11 bases lay between the germline ends. The CDR3 DNA follows: TGTGCCAGCAGCCTGGGGGCCAGCTCCTACAATGAGCAGTTCTTC. Translating it yields CASSLGASSYNEQFF.

The chain couples TRBV6-5 to TRBJ1-2; 9 bases match TRBD1. This CDR3 spans 15 amino acids. Losses at the gene ends were 5 bases for V and 2 bases for J; bases not matched to a gene: 6. Germline CDR1 and CDR2: MNHEY and SVGAGI. This CDR3 reads CASSLTGTGNYGYTF. The CDR3 DNA follows: TGTGCCAGCAGTCTTACCGGGACAGGGAACTATGGCTACACCTTC.

This clone occurred once. This rearrangement joins TRBV6-6 to TRBJ2-7; weak D call: TRBD1 (6 bases). The CDR3 runs 13 residues. V gave up 9 bases and J gave up 7 bases, with 19 bases separating them. The germline V gene encodes CDR1 MNHNY and CDR2 SVGAGI (reference sequence). CDR3 residues: CASDPGRGHEQYF. The CDR3 DNA follows: TGTGCCAGTGATCCGGGCAGGGGACATGAGCAGTACTTC.

Only one count was recorded for this clone. The chain carries TRBV19 and TRBJ2-1, with a possible D match to TRBD2 (5 bases). Germline values: CDR1 LNHDA, CDR2 SQIVND (reference sequence). This CDR3 is built from 14 residues. V lost 5 bases, J lost 5 bases, and 13 bases lay in between. The CDR3 sequence is CASSLLTRNNEQFF. The CDR3 nucleotides are TGTGCCAGTAGTCTACTAACTAGAAACAATGAGCAGTTCTTC.

The genes are TRBV4-1 and TRBJ2-2; TRBD1 matches 9 bases. This CDR3 spans 19 amino acids. V gave up 3 bases and J gave up 1 base; unmatched junction bases: 12. Germline V gene lookup returns CDR1 MGHRA and CDR2 YSYEKL. CDR3 sequence: CASSHPRTGDLGNTGELFF. DNA for the CDR3: TGCGCCAGCAGCCACCCCCGGACAGGGGATTTGGGGAACACCGGGGAGCTGTTTTTT.

The chain employs TRBV27 and TRBJ2-7; 9 bases match TRBD2. CDR3 length: 15 residues. CDR1 and CDR2 (germline): MNHEY, SMNVEV (reference sequence). Trimming took 1 base from V and 2 from J; bases not matched to a gene: 3. The CDR3 DNA follows: TGTGCCAGCAGTTTATTGGCGGGAGGGCCCTACGAGCAGTACTTC. This codes for CASSLLAGGPYEQYF.

The genes are TRBV5-6 and TRBJ2-7, with 9 bases matching TRBD1. The CDR3 spans 17 residues. Trimming cost V 5 bases and J 7 bases; bases outside gene matches: 19. Germline CDR1 is SGHDT and CDR2 is YYEEEE. This chain's CDR3 is CASSYLTPGDRGDEQYF. The CDR3 DNA follows: TGTGCCAGCAGTTATCTCACACCGGGCGACAGGGGGGATGAGCAGTACTTC.

The chain uses TRBV5-1 and TRBJ2-2; no clear D gene. Trimming left V 0 bases short and J 5 bases short, with 8 bases between. CDR3 length: 14 amino acids. Per germline, CDR1 SGHRS and CDR2 YFSETQ. CDR3 residues: CASSLGQGTGELFF. CDR3 nucleotide sequence: TGCGCCAGCAGCTTGGGTCAAGGGACCGGGGAGCTGTTTTTT.

The rearrangement joins TRBV27 to TRBJ2-7; TRBD1 agrees at 7 bases. There are 17 residues in the CDR3. The V and J ends lost 2 bases and 2 bases, in that order; junction bases with no gene match: 12. Germline CDR1 reads MNHEY; CDR2 reads SMNVEV (reference sequence). As DNA, the CDR3 is TGTGCCAGCAGTTTAATATTGGGCCAGGGGGTCGCCTACGAGCAGTACTTC. Its protein is CASSLILGQGVAYEQYF.

The rearrangement uses TRBV2 and TRBJ1-3, with a possible D match to TRBD1 (5 bases). With 5 bases removed from V and 0 bases from J, the gap between germline ends came to 17 bases. This CDR3 has 17 amino acids. Germline V CDR1 and CDR2: SNHLY, FYNNEI. CDR3 DNA sequence: TGTGCCAGCAGTCAAAGCCCAGGGTACGGCTCTGGAAACACCATATATTTT. It yields the protein CASSQSPGYGSGNTIYF. Looking up the rest from reference TRBV2 and TRBJ1-3 gives the full variable domain: EPEVTQTPSHQVTQMGQEVILRCVPISNHLYFYWYRQILGQKVEFLVSFYNNEISEKSEIFDDQFSVERPDGSNFTLKIRSTKLEDSAMYFCASSQSPGYGSGNTIYFGEGSWLTVV.

J is TRBJ2-2 and V is TRBV19; weak D call: TRBD1 (6 bases). Trimming took off 8 bases at V and 2 bases at J, with 24 bases between the two ends. Per germline, CDR1 LNHDA and CDR2 SQIVND (reference sequence). CDR3 length: 18 residues. The CDR3 spells CASRSRIASGTNTGELFF. CDR3 nucleotide sequence: TGTGCCAGTCGATCAAGGATCGCCTCAGGGACAAACACCGGGGAGCTGTTTTTT.

The rearrangement uses TRBV10-2 and TRBJ2-3, with a weak D call TRBD1 (6 bases). The CDR3 is 15 residues long. Germline CDR1 and CDR2: WSHSY and SAAADI. Trimming removed 4 bases from V and 0 bases from J, with 11 bases in between. The CDR3 loop is CASSVAGASTDTQYF. DNA of the CDR3: TGCGCCAGCAGTGTGGCAGGGGCTAGCACAGATACGCAGTATTTT.

The J gene is TRBJ1-2, the V gene TRBV11-3; D is undetermined. The CDR3 is made up of 14 amino acids. Germline V gene data show CDR1 as SGHNT and CDR2 as YENEEA. Trimming left V 3 bases short and J 3 bases short, with 11 bases between. CDR3 region: CASSFLVGYYGYTF. CDR3 coding DNA: TGTGCCAGCAGCTTCTTGGTGGGCTACTATGGCTACACCTTC. The full variable domain, its missing parts supplied by reference TRBV11-3 and TRBJ1-2, is EAGVVQSPRYKIIEKKQPVAFWCNPISGHNTLYWYLQNLGQGPELLIRYENEEAVDDSQLPKDRFSAERLKGVDSTLKIQPAELGDSAVYLCASSFLVGYYGYTFGSGTRLTVV.